This TCR beta chain comes out of a study of cytomegalovirus exposure and HLA in healthy donors. Study-wide results and caveats: A later analysis associated 15,000 or so TCR beta sequences with HLA alleles at a 0.05 false discovery rate. TCR beta sequences reportedly predicted most subjects' HLA-A and HLA-B alleles accurately. Further analysis was carried out later, and it showed several of the most significant clusters appearing linked to common viral pathogens. The majority of CMV-associated TCR beta chains were reported as apparently HLA-restricted in a later analysis.

In the case of this clone: The target antigen is unknown.

Germline assignment: CDR1 MDHEN and CDR2 SYDVKM. Trimming at V came to 6 bases and at J to 7 bases, leaving 20 bases not matched to a gene. The CDR3 sequence is 18 residues long. PCR was performed using 60 Vbeta and 13 Jbeta primers. TCRdb's table, derived via immunoSEQ multiplex PCR, lists solely in-frame clones and lacks some. The table includes around 160,000 clones, roughly 80% detected once. This receptor was identified in a woman aged 40 to 50 in good health and CMV-seropositive. Specimen: PBMCs. The V call is TRBV28, the J call TRBJ2-1; 8 bases align to TRBD1. This CDR3 reads CASRHRGKVAQKRNEQFF. CDR3 coding DNA: TGTGCCAGCAGACACAGGGGGAAAGTAGCGCAGAAAAGAAATGAGCAGTTCTTC.